These 9 T cell receptor beta chains originate from one sample sequenced in a study of shared clonotypes between healthy human individuals (dated by TCRdb to between 2020 and 2021). Library generation was performed with the immunoSEQ multiplex PCR assay. Here the immuneACCESS table is served through TCRdb, limited to in-frame sequences with V and J called. Missing clones are a known gap in these copies; in checked studies unresolved V genes cover under half, and the rest lacks a known reason. The sample contains 2 million to 2.5 million clones, about 93% of them found a single time. Together, the top ten hold 1.7% of the sample. For the CD8 naive samples, CD45RO-negative cells were positively selected for CCR7, yielding a CD45RA+CCR7+ population from which TemRA cells were excluded. Sequencing was performed on naive CD8+ T cells from PBMCs. This sample's cell subset or site label indicates: CD45RA+CCR7+. The receptors were sampled from a man aged 18 to 29 in good health. Some clones in this sample may be carry-over from other donors' samples.

The V gene is TRBV4-3, the J gene TRBJ2-1, with unresolved D. The germline V gene has CDR1 LGHNA and CDR2 YSLEER. The CDR3 has 14 amino acids. Trimming pared 2 bases from V and 4 bases from J, leaving 9 bases between. CDR3 in DNA: TGCGCCAGCAGCCAAAACGTAGCTTACAATGAGCAGTTCTTC. Residues: CASSQNVAYNEQFF.

CDR3 region: CASSYSGVPYEQYF. CDR3 bases: TGTGCCAGCAGTTACTCCGGGGTACCCTACGAGCAGTACTTC. The chain carries TRBV6-5 and TRBJ2-7; tentative D call: TRBD2 (5 bases). Trimming cost V 0 bases and J 2 bases, with 8 bases left between them. Germline V gene sequence: CDR1 MNHEY, CDR2 SVGAGI. The CDR3 consists of 14 residues.

This clone has just a few counts. Other DNA sequences in the same sample also yield this CDR3. The chain is built from TRBV7-9 and TRBJ2-1, with D uncertain. The germline V gene has CDR1 SEHNR and CDR2 FQNEAQ (reference sequence). CDR3 size: 13 residues. Between the trimmed V and J ends, which lost 0 bases and 7 bases, there was a span of 7 bases. In nucleotides, the CDR3 is TGTGCCAGCAGCTTAGCCATCCCAAATGAGCAGTTCTTC. Amino acid sequence: CASSLAIPNEQFF.

This clone was found once. The chain recombines TRBV7-3 with TRBJ2-2, with 9 bases matching TRBD1. The ends lost 4 bases at V and 5 bases at J; junction bases unmatched: 11. The CDR3 loop spans 17 amino acids. Germline V gene lookup returns CDR1 SGHTA and CDR2 FQGTGA. The CDR3 protein is CASSSPGQGKRTGELFF. The CDR3 DNA follows: TGTGCCAGCAGCTCGCCGGGACAGGGTAAAAGGACCGGGGAGCTGTTTTTT.

The chain has TRBV28 and TRBJ2-3, with 12 bases lining up with TRBD2. Per germline, CDR1 MDHEN and CDR2 SYDVKM. This CDR3 contains 16 residues. With V trimmed by 4 bases and J by 3 bases, 5 bases remained unmatched. CDR3 sequence reads: CASSSLAGGGTDTQYF. The CDR3 DNA follows: TGTGCCAGCAGTTCACTAGCGGGAGGTGGGACAGATACGCAGTATTTT.

This chain links TRBV11-2 with TRBJ2-1; D is ambiguous. CDR3 length: 16 amino acids. V was cut by 1 base and J by 10 bases, with 20 bases left in between. Germline-derived CDR1 and CDR2 are SGHAT and FQNNGV. The CDR3 sequence is CASSLGGISRAGEQFF. The CDR3 region has the DNA TGTGCCAGCAGCTTAGGTGGAATTAGCCGGGCCGGGGAGCAGTTCTTC.

The V call is TRBV9, the J call TRBJ2-7; D may be TRBD1 (6 bases). Per the germline V gene, CDR1 is SGDLS and CDR2 is YYNGEE. The CDR3 covers 16 residues. Trimming took 0 bases from V and 3 from J, leaving 16 bases between them. The CDR3 spells CASSVGVEGHIYEQYF. For the CDR3, the DNA is TGTGCCAGCAGCGTAGGGGTTGAGGGACACATCTACGAGCAGTACTTC. The complete variable domain, with remaining parts taken from reference TRBV9 and TRBJ2-7, reads DSGVTQTPKHLITATGQRVTLRCSPRSGDLSVYWYQQSLDQGLQFLIQYYNGEERAKGNILERFSAQQFPDLHSELNLSSLELGDSALYFCASSVGVEGHIYEQYFGPGTRLTVT.

The V gene is TRBV7-9, the J gene TRBJ2-1, with D perhaps matching TRBD1 (6 bases). CDR3 size: 17 residues. With 2 bases removed from V and 2 bases from J, the gap between germline ends came to 16 bases. CDR1 is SEHNR and CDR2 is FQNEAQ in the germline V gene (reference sequence). The CDR3 nucleotides are TGTGCCAGCAGCTTATCAGGGGACGGCCTTACCTACAATGAGCAGTTCTTC. This translates into CASSLSGDGLTYNEQFF. Using reference TRBV7-9 and TRBJ2-1 for the parts outside the CDR3, the full variable domain is DTGVSQNPRHKITKRGQNVTFRCDPISEHNRLYWYRQTLGQGPEFLTYFQNEAQLEKSRLLSDRFSAERPKGSFSTLEIQRTEQGDSAMYLCASSLSGDGLTYNEQFFGPGTRLTVL.

The rearrangement links TRBV4-1 to TRBJ2-2; the D gene could be TRBD1 or TRBD2 (5 bases each). In germline, CDR1 is MGHRA, CDR2 YSYEKL. Trimming cost V 4 bases and J 6 bases, with 21 bases left between them. This CDR3 spans 17 amino acids. The CDR3: CASSRVGDANWAGELFF. DNA of the CDR3: TGCGCCAGCAGCCGAGTGGGGGACGCCAACTGGGCCGGGGAGCTGTTTTTT.